These 10 T cell receptor beta chains originate from one sample sequenced in a study of T cells in Graves' hyperthyroidism and ophthalmopathy. It was RNA transcripts that yielded the amplified TCR beta CDR3 regions. Using the HTBI primer set, a first-round RT-PCR was run on the TCR CDR3. A single record per CDR3 protein comes from TCRdb applying MiXCR to the multiplex PCR reads. The sample shows a few hundred thousand distinct CDR3 sequences, approximately 13% of them seen only once. Sequenced sample: blood. These receptors came from a woman younger than 35 with Graves' hyperthyroidism.

This chain joins TRBV4-2 and TRBJ2-7; 11 positions match TRBD2. CDR3 length: 14 amino acids. The V and J ends lost 4 bases and 9 bases, in that order; junction bases with no gene match: 8. Germline CDR1 LGHNA, CDR2 YNFKEQ. CDR3 region: CASSLSSGGSGQYF. CDR3 DNA sequence: TGTGCCAGCAGCCTGTCTAGCGGGGGGTCTGGGCAGTACTTC.

This clonotype was observed a handful of times. The rearrangement uses TRBV15 and TRBJ1-4; D unresolved. CDR1 is LNHNV and CDR2 is YYDKDF in the germline V gene (reference sequence). V shed 0 bases and J shed 4 bases, with 6 bases lying between them. This CDR3 has 14 amino acids. The CDR3 region is CATSRDSFNEKLFF. As DNA, the CDR3 is TGTGCCACCAGCAGAGACAGTTTTAATGAAAAACTGTTTTTT.

The V call is TRBV7-9, the J call TRBJ2-3; TRBD2 is a possible D gene (5 bases). This CDR3 has 15 amino acids. V shed 3 bases and J shed 0 bases, with 10 bases lying between them. Per the germline V gene, CDR1 is SEHNR and CDR2 is FQNEAQ (reference sequence). CDR3 region: CASSLDSSSTDTQYF. Written as DNA, the CDR3 is TGTGCCAGCAGCTTGGACTCCTCTAGCACAGATACGCAGTATTTT.

The rearrangement links TRBV5-1 to TRBJ2-3, with 8 bases matching TRBD2. Losses at the gene ends were 0 bases for V and 6 bases for J; bases not matched to a gene: 12. The CDR3 spans 17 residues. Germline V gene sequence: CDR1 SGHRS, CDR2 YFSETQ. The CDR3 nucleotides read TGCGCCAGCAGCTTGGCCCCGATAGCGGGGAGGCCCGATACGCAGTATTTT. This gives the protein CASSLAPIAGRPDTQYF.

This clonotype showed up many times. The rearrangement links TRBV12-5 to TRBJ2-1; 9 bases fit TRBD1. The CDR3 has 16 amino acids. V was pared by 1 base and J by 6 bases, with 7 bases of the junction left unmatched. The germline gives CDR1 LGHNT, CDR2 FRNRAP. The CDR3 DNA follows: TGTGCTAGTGGTTTGGCAAACAGGGGGCTCATCAATGAGCAGTTCTTC. Encoded protein: CASGLANRGLINEQFF.

This clonotype has a count of ten or more. The J gene is TRBJ2-1, the V gene TRBV24-1; either TRBD1 or TRBD2 may supply D (5 bases each). Trimming shortened V by 7 bases and J by 2 bases, and 14 bases separated the two germline ends. The CDR3 runs 15 residues. Looked up from germline, CDR1 is KGHDR and CDR2 is SFDVKD. CDR3 sequence reads: CATSLPGTAYNEQFF. The CDR3 DNA follows: TGTGCCACCAGCTTGCCCGGGACGGCCTACAATGAGCAGTTCTTC.

This clonotype has a count of ten or more. The rearrangement joins TRBV30 to TRBJ2-3; 9 bases agree with TRBD1. After removal of 3 bases from V and 3 bases from J, the junction contained 4 bases not matched to a gene. Germline-derived CDR1 and CDR2 are GTSNPN and SVGIG (reference sequence). This CDR3 region has 14 residues. The CDR3 coding sequence is TGTGCCTGGAGGGACAGGGGAAGAACAGATACGCAGTATTTT. Amino acid sequence: CAWRDRGRTDTQYF.

This clonotype was seen at least ten times. The chain carries TRBV11-1 and TRBJ2-1; a weak D match, TRBD2 (5 bases). Germline V gene lookup returns CDR1 SGHAT and CDR2 FQDESV (reference sequence). V shed 0 bases and J shed 7 bases, with 19 bases lying between them. The CDR3 runs 17 residues. DNA of the CDR3: TGTGCCAGCAGCTTAGCGCGGTGGGAGTTGATCGGGAATGAGCAGTTCTTC. This codes for CASSLARWELIGNEQFF.

Ten or more counts support this clonotype. The chain couples TRBV18 to TRBJ2-5; 13 positions agree with TRBD2. Trimming removed 5 bases from V and 4 bases from J; junction bases left unmatched: 4. Germline V gene lookup returns CDR1 KGHSH and CDR2 LQKENI. This CDR3 is built from 15 residues. The CDR3 is CASSTGTSGAETQYF. The CDR3 DNA follows: TGTGCCAGCTCAACAGGGACTAGCGGGGCAGAGACCCAGTACTTC.

This sequence joins TRBV4-1 and TRBJ2-5, with 12 bases that match TRBD2. J lost 3 bases, V lost 0 bases, and 2 bases had no gene match. The CDR3 is made up of 16 amino acids. Germline V gene sequence: CDR1 MGHRA, CDR2 YSYEKL. CDR3 loop: CASSQERLAGEETQYF. CDR3 sequence (DNA): TGCGCCAGCAGCCAAGAGAGACTAGCGGGAGAAGAGACCCAGTACTTC.